This T cell receptor (beta chain) derives from a study of T cell responses to AZD1222 COVID-19 vaccine. Points from the study as a whole: Spike was spanned by vaccine-associated CD4 TCRs, which were dominant at 160-218 and 743-854. After the peak T cell response, and only then, were repertoires sampled. Donors skewed white British and female; clonal diversity was possibly underestimated. Targets within unmutated variant regions were reportedly found for nearly half of spike-specific TCRs.

The method was immunoSEQ multiplex PCR; TCRdb's version includes in-frame clones alone and lacks a portion of them. The sample includes about 150,000 clones, roughly 88% seen only once; the top ten take less than 6.5%. V shed 5 bases and J shed 6 bases, with 14 bases lying between them. Germline V lookup: CDR1 SGHTA, CDR2 FQGNSA. The CDR3 sequence is 14 residues long. As concerns this clone: Its antigen is still unknown.

This material consisted of peripheral blood, taken 28 days after the second AZD1222 dose. This TCR was sampled from an adult who received the AZD1222 COVID-19 vaccine. This chain uses TRBV7-2 with TRBJ1-5; no clear D gene. The CDR3 DNA follows: TGTGCCAGCAGCGTACGGGTTAACGGTCAGCCCCAGCATTTT. Translation: CASSVRVNGQPQHF.